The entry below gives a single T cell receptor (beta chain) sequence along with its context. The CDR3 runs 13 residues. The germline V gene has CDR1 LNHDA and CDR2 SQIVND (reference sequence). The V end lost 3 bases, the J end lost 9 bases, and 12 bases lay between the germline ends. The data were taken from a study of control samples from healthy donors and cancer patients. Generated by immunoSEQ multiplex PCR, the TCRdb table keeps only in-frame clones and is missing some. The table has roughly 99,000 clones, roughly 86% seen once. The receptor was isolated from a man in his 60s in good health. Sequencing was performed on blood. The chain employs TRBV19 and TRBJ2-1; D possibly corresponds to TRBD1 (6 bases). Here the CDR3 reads CASSISGVAEQFF. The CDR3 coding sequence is TGTGCCAGTAGTATTTCAGGGGTCGCTGAGCAGTTCTTC.